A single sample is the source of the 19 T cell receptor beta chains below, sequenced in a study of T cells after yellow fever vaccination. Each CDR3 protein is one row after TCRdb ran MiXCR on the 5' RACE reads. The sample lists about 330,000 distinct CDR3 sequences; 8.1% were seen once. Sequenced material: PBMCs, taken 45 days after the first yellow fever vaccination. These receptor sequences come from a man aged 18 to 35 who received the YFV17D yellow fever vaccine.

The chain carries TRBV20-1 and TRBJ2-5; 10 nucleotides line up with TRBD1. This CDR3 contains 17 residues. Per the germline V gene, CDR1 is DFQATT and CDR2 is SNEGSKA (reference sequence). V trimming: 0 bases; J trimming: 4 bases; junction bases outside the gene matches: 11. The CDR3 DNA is TGCAGTGCTAGAGATCCTTTTGACAGGGGGCGCGGAGAGACCCAGTACTTC. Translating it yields CSARDPFDRGRGETQYF.

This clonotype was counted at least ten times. The CDR3 loop reads CASSYGGAQETQYF. The CDR3 nucleotides are TGTGCCAGCAGTTACGGGGGGGCCCAAGAGACCCAGTACTTC. This rearrangement joins TRBV6-5 to TRBJ2-5, with a weak D call TRBD2 (7 bases). The V and J ends lost 2 bases and 1 base respectively, with 8 bases between them. The CDR3 is 14 amino acids. Germline V lookup: CDR1 MNHEY, CDR2 SVGAGI.

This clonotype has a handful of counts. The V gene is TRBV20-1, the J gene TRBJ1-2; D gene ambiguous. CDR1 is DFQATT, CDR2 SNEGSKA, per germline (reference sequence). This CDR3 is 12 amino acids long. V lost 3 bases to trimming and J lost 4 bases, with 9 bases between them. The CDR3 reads CSASVNTYGYTF. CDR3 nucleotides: TGCAGTGCTAGTGTGAATACCTATGGCTACACCTTC.

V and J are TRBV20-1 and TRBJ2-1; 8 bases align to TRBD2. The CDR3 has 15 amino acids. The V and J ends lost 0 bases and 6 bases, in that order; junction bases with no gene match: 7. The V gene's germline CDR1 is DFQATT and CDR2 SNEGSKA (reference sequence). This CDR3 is CSARDGRGAFNEQFF. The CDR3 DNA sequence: TGCAGTGCTAGAGATGGGCGGGGGGCCTTCAATGAGCAGTTCTTC.

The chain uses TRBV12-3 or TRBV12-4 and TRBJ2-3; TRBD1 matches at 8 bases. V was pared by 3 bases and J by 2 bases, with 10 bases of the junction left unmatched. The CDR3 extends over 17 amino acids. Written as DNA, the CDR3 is TGTGCCAGCAGTTTCCCAGGGACAGGCGATATCACAGATACGCAGTATTTT. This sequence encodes CASSFPGTGDITDTQYF.

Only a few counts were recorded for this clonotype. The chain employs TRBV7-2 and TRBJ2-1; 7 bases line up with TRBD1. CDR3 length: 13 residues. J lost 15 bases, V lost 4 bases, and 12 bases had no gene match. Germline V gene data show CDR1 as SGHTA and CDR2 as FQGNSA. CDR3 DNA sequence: TGTGCCAGCAGCTCTATCGGTAGGGGGCGATGGTTCTTC. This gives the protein CASSSIGRGRWFF.

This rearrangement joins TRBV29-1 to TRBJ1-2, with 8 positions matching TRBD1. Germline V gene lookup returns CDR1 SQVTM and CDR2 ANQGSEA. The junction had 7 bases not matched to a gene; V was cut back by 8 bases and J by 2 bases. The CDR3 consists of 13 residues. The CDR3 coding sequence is TGCAGCCTGACGACAGGGGCCAACTATGGCTACACCTTC. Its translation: CSLTTGANYGYTF.

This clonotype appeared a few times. CDR3 protein: CASSSTGISYNEQFF. DNA for the CDR3: TGTGCCAGCAGCTCGACAGGGATCTCCTACAATGAGCAGTTCTTC. The rearrangement joins TRBV5-6 to TRBJ2-1; 7 bases are a match to TRBD1. From germline, CDR1 is SGHDT and CDR2 YYEEEE. This CDR3 contains 15 residues. V was clipped by 3 bases and J by 0 bases; unmatched bases: 3.

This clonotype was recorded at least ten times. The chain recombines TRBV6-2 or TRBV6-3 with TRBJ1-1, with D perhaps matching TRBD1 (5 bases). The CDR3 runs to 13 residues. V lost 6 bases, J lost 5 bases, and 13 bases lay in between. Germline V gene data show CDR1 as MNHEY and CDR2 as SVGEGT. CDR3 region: CASSGSGGTEAFF. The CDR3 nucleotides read TGTGCCAGCAGCGGATCCGGGGGGACTGAAGCTTTCTTT.

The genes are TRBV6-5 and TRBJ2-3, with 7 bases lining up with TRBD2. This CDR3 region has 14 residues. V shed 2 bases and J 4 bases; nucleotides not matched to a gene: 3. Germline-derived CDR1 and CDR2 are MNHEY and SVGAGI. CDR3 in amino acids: CASSYGLAADTQYF. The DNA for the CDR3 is TGTGCCAGCAGTTACGGCCTAGCGGCAGATACGCAGTATTTT.

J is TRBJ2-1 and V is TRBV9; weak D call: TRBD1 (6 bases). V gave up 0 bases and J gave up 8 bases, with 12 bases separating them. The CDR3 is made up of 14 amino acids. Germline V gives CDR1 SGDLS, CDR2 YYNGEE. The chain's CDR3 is CASSVEGDGDEQFF. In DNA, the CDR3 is TGTGCCAGCAGCGTAGAGGGGGATGGGGATGAGCAGTTCTTC. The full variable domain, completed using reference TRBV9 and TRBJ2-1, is DSGVTQTPKHLITATGQRVTLRCSPRSGDLSVYWYQQSLDQGLQFLIQYYNGEERAKGNILERFSAQQFPDLHSELNLSSLELGDSALYFCASSVEGDGDEQFFGPGTRLTVL.

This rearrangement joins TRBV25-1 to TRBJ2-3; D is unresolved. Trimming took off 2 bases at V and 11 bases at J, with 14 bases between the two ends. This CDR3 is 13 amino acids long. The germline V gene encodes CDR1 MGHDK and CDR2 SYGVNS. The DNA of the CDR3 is TGTGCCAGCAGTGAAGGCTGGGCTAGTCTGCAGTATTTT. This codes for CASSEGWASLQYF.

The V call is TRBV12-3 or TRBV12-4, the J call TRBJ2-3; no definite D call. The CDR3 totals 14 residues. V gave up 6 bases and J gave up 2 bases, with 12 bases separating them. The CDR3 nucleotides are TGTGCCAGCAGCCCAACGTCCCACACAGATACGCAGTATTTT. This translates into CASSPTSHTDTQYF.

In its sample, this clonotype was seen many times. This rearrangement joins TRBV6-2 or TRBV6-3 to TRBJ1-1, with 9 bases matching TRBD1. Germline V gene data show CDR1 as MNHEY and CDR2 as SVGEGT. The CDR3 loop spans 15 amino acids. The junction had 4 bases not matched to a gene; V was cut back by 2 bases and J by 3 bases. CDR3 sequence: CASSYLTGGYTEAFF. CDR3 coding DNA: TGTGCCAGCAGTTACCTGACAGGGGGGTACACTGAAGCTTTCTTT.

CDR3 DNA: TGTGCCACCAGCCCTGTCGAAAACTACGAGCAGTACTTC. Protein sequence: CATSPVENYEQYF. The V and J genes are TRBV6-2 or TRBV6-3 and TRBJ2-7, with unresolved D. This CDR3 contains 13 residues. V was shortened by 10 bases and J by 3 bases, with 16 bases between the two germline ends. Germline lookup yields CDR1 MNHEY and CDR2 SVGEGT.

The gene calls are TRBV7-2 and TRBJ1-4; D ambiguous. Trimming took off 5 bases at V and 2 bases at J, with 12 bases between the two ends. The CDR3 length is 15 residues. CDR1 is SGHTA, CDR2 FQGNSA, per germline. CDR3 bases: TGTGCCAGCAGCATGGTGGTGGGCACTAATGAAAAACTGTTTTTT. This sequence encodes CASSMVVGTNEKLFF.

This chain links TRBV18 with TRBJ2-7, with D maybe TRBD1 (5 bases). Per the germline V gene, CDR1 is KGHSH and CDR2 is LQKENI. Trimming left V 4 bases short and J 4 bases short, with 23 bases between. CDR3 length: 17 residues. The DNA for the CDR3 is TGTGCCAGCTCACTGCACCATCACTACAGGATAATTTACGAGCAGTACTTC. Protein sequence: CASSLHHHYRIIYEQYF. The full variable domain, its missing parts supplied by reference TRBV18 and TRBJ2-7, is NAGVMQNPRHLVRRRGQEARLRCSPMKGHSHVYWYRQLPEEGLKFMVYLQKENIIDESGMPKERFSAEFPKEGPSILRIQQVVRGDSAAYFCASSLHHHYRIIYEQYFGPGTRLTVT.

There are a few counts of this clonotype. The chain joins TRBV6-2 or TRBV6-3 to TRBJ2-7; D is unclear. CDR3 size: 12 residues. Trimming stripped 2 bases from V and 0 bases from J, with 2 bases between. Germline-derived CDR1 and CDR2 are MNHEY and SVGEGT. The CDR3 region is CASSYSSYEQYV. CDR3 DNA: TGTGCCAGCAGTTACAGCTCCTACGAGCAGTACGTC.

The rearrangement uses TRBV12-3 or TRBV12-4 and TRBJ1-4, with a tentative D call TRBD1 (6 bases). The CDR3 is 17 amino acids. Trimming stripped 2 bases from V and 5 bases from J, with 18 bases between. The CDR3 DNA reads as TGTGCCAGCAGTTTAATTGAGGGCACAGGGTTGAATGAAAAACTGTTTTTT. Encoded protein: CASSLIEGTGLNEKLFF.